Reported below is one T cell receptor beta chain. The sample belongs to a study of blood T cell repertoires in COVID-19. Looking at the study overall: Acute and convalescent COVID-19 specimens originated in the United States, Italy and Spain. From T cells, B-cell-depleted T cells, or PBMCs came the material, which was cDNA or gDNA.

This CDR3 is 16 amino acids long. J lost 8 bases, V lost 5 bases, and 9 bases had no gene match. Germline lookup yields CDR1 SGHTA and CDR2 FQGTGA. In the original processing: By means of reference gene primer amplification, nucleated cell counts were estimated. TCRdb's table, derived via immunoSEQ multiplex PCR, lists solely in-frame clones and lacks some. V and J calls and clone size are copied from that table; D and trimming were computed from the DNA. The sample lists over 400,000 clones, 80% to 90% occurring once. The chain recombines TRBV7-3 with TRBJ2-1; 13 nucleotides agree with TRBD2. This sequence originates from a human donor in a cohort sampled during active COVID-19. Sequenced material: peripheral blood. CDR3 in amino acids: CASSPTGLAGVDEQFF. The DNA of the CDR3 is TGTGCCAGCAGCCCGACAGGACTAGCGGGAGTCGATGAGCAGTTCTTC.